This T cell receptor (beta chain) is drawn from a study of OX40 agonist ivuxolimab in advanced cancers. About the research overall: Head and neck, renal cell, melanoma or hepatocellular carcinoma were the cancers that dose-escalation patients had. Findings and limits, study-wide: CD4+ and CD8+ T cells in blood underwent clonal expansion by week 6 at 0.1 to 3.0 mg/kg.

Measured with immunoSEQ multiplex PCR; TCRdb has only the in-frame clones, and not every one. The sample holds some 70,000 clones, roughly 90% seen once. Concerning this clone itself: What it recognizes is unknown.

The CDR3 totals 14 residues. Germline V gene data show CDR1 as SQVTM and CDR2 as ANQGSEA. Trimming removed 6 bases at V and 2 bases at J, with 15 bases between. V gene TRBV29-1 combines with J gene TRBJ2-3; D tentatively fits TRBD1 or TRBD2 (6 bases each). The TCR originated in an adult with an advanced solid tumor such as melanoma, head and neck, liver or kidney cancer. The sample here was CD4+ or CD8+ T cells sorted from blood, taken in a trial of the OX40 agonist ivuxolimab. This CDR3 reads CSVRKQGLTDTQYF. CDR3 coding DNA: TGCAGCGTCAGGAAACAGGGACTCACAGATACGCAGTATTTT.